The 18 T cell receptor beta chains reported below all come from one sample, sequenced in a study of T cell responses to AZD1222 COVID-19 vaccine. Some clones are missing from TCRdb's copy, which holds only in-frame ones; the method was immunoSEQ multiplex PCR. The sample lists more than 60,000 clones; approximately 86% were seen once. The material sequenced was peripheral blood, taken on day 0 of AZD1222 vaccination. These receptor sequences come from an adult in good health.

This chain joins TRBV10-3 and TRBJ2-7; 7 bases agree with TRBD2. Germline V gene sequence: CDR1 ENHRY, CDR2 SYGVKD. This CDR3 region has 15 residues. Trimming removed 3 bases from V and 5 bases from J; junction bases left unmatched: 10. CDR3 bases: TGTGCCATCAGTGATATCGCGGGAGCGAGCCACGAGCAGTACTTC. Translated, it gives CAISDIAGASHEQYF.

On this clone itself: Other DNA sequences in the sample encode the same CDR3. The chain employs TRBV7-9 and TRBJ2-7; D remains unclear. This CDR3 has 12 residues. Trimming removed 3 bases from V and 0 bases from J, with 3 bases in between. Looked up from germline, CDR1 is SEHNR and CDR2 is FQNEAQ (reference sequence). CDR3 nucleotide sequence: TGTGCCAGCAGCTTGACCTCCTACGAGCAGTACTTC. This translates into CASSLTSYEQYF.

The chain combines TRBV2 with TRBJ2-5, with D hard to call. Per the germline V gene, CDR1 is SNHLY and CDR2 is FYNNEI. Trimming took 4 bases from V and 0 from J, leaving 9 bases between them. The CDR3 sequence is 14 residues long. The CDR3 DNA is TGTGCCAGCAGTGCTACTCGGAACCAAGAGACCCAGTACTTC. Encoded protein: CASSATRNQETQYF.

V and J are TRBV7-2 and TRBJ1-3; D remains unclear. The germline V gene encodes CDR1 SGHTA and CDR2 FQGNSA. V dropped 1 base and J dropped 4 bases, with 14 bases sitting between them. There are 16 residues in the CDR3. CDR3 nucleotide sequence: TGTGCCAGCAGCTTAGTACCTAGGGAGGCGGGAAACACCATATATTTT. The encoded protein is CASSLVPREAGNTIYF.

The chain couples TRBV7-8 to TRBJ1-6, with TRBD1 as a possible D gene (6 bases). There are 14 residues in the CDR3. Trimming left V 5 bases short and J 10 bases short, with 15 bases between. CDR1 is SGHVS and CDR2 is FQNEAQ in the germline V gene. The CDR3 spells CASSPGEAYSPLHF. The CDR3 DNA sequence: TGTGCCAGCAGCCCAGGGGAAGCGTACTCACCCCTCCACTTT.

This clone was seen a single time. In DNA form, the CDR3 reads TGTGCCAGCACGGGACAGGGTCGGACTGAAGCTTTCTTT. It codes for CASTGQGRTEAFF. The V and J genes are TRBV2 and TRBJ1-1, with 9 bases matching TRBD1. This CDR3 is 13 amino acids long. Looked up from germline, CDR1 is SNHLY and CDR2 is FYNNEI. The V gene end was trimmed by 7 bases and the J gene end by 5 bases; junction bases not matched to a gene: 5. The full variable domain, rest sourced from reference TRBV2 and TRBJ1-1, is EPEVTQTPSHQVTQMGQEVILRCVPISNHLYFYWYRQILGQKVEFLVSFYNNEISEKSEIFDDQFSVERPDGSNFTLKIRSTKLEDSAMYFCASTGQGRTEAFFGQGTRLTVV.

The V call is TRBV7-9, the J call TRBJ1-6; D is undetermined. Germline values: CDR1 SEHNR, CDR2 FQNEAQ (reference sequence). The CDR3 is 14 amino acids. The V gene lost 2 bases and the J gene lost 9 bases, with 11 bases spanning the gap. The CDR3 bases are TGTGCCAGCAGCTTAACGCAGGTCCCTTCACCCCTCCACTTT. Its protein product is CASSLTQVPSPLHF.

This rearrangement joins TRBV9 to TRBJ1-5; D not resolved. Germline lookup yields CDR1 SGDLS and CDR2 YYNGEE. Trimming removed 4 bases at V and 0 bases at J, with 8 bases between. The CDR3 contains 14 residues. CDR3 bases: TGTGCCAGCAGCTCCAGCGATAGCAATCAGCCCCAGCATTTT. It codes for CASSSSDSNQPQHF.

The rearrangement joins TRBV10-3 to TRBJ1-6, with no clear D. This CDR3 region has 17 residues. Germline CDR1 reads ENHRY; CDR2 reads SYGVKD. Trimming took 7 bases from V and 0 from J, leaving 16 bases between them. The CDR3 DNA reads TGTGCCATCAATGGTAGCCCCACCGGCTCCTATAATTCACCCCTCCACTTT. Amino acids: CAINGSPTGSYNSPLHF.

The DNA for the CDR3 is TGTGCCAGCTCACCTAGTAGTCCCCGGGGTAACACTGAAGCTTTCTTT. It encodes CASSPSSPRGNTEAFF. The J gene is TRBJ1-1, the V gene TRBV18, with D unclear. This CDR3 has 16 residues. Germline CDR1 KGHSH, CDR2 LQKENI. V lost 3 bases, J lost 2 bases, and 16 bases lay in between.

V gene TRBV6-1 combines with J gene TRBJ1-5; D gene uncertain. CDR3 length: 14 amino acids. CDR1 and CDR2 from the germline V gene are MNHNS and SASEGT. Trimming stripped 3 bases from V and 5 bases from J, with 11 bases between. CDR3 sequence (DNA): TGTGCCAGCAGTGACAGGTCGAGTGATCAGCCCCAGCATTTT. Translating it yields CASSDRSSDQPQHF.

This clone was observed a single time. The chain is built from TRBV3-1 (or the pseudogene TRBV3-2) and TRBJ1-4, with 9 nucleotides matching TRBD1. CDR1 is LGHDT and CDR2 is YNNKEL in the germline V gene (reference sequence). This CDR3 spans 18 amino acids. V lost 4 bases, J lost 0 bases, and 9 bases stayed unmatched. CDR3 loop: CASSPRGTGITTNEKLFF. Here the CDR3 DNA reads TGTGCCAGCAGCCCCAGGGGGACAGGGATCACAACTAATGAAAAACTGTTTTTT.

The chain carries TRBV10-3 and TRBJ2-7; TRBD2 aligns across 9 bases. The CDR3 covers 14 residues. The germline V gene has CDR1 ENHRY and CDR2 SYGVKD. Unmatched junction bases numbered 5, after V lost 6 bases and J lost 2 bases. The CDR3, as DNA: TGTGCCATCAGGCGGGAGGGGGCCCCCTACGAGCAGTACTTC. Translated: CAIRREGAPYEQYF.

The V and J genes are TRBV4-2 and TRBJ1-1, with TRBD1 matching 7 bases. V trimming: 2 bases; J trimming: 2 bases; junction bases outside the gene matches: 5. The CDR3 extends over 15 amino acids. Germline V gives CDR1 LGHNA, CDR2 YNFKEQ. In nucleotides, the CDR3 is TGTGCCAGCAGCCAACCGGACAGGCCCAACACTGAAGCTTTCTTT. It translates to CASSQPDRPNTEAFF.

CDR3 amino acids: CASRPDRGNSNQPQHF. CDR3 DNA: TGTGCCAGCCGACCCGACAGGGGGAATAGCAATCAGCCCCAGCATTTT. The chain combines TRBV2 with TRBJ1-5, with 9 bases matching TRBD1. Unmatched junction bases numbered 8, after V lost 8 bases and J lost 0 bases. From germline, CDR1 is SNHLY and CDR2 FYNNEI. The CDR3 totals 16 residues.

J is TRBJ2-7 and V is TRBV5-4, with 9 nucleotides matching TRBD2. There are 16 residues in the CDR3. The V gene's germline CDR1 is SGHNT and CDR2 YYREEE (reference sequence). Unmatched junction bases numbered 14, after V lost 4 bases and J lost 6 bases. This CDR3 reads CASSGASPGLASEQYF. DNA of the CDR3: TGTGCCAGCAGCGGGGCCTCGCCGGGACTAGCAAGCGAGCAGTACTTC. Combining the CDR3 with reference TRBV5-4 and TRBJ2-7 gives the whole variable domain ETGVTQSPTHLIKTRGQQVTLRCSSQSGHNTVSWYQQALGQGPQFIFQYYREEENGRGNFPPRFSGLQFPNYSSELNVNALELDDSALYLCASSGASPGLASEQYFGPGTRLTVT.

The chain employs TRBV5-1 and TRBJ2-3, with D hard to call. V lost 2 bases and J lost 6, with 4 bases in between. The CDR3 loop spans 11 amino acids. Germline V gene lookup returns CDR1 SGHRS and CDR2 YFSETQ. CDR3 sequence (DNA): TGCGCCAGCAGCTTCAAGGATACGCAGTATTTT. This encodes CASSFKDTQYF.

J is TRBJ1-5 and V is TRBV19; no clear D gene. This CDR3 is built from 13 residues. Looked up from germline, CDR1 is LNHDA and CDR2 is SQIVND (reference sequence). V shed 3 bases and J shed 7 bases, with 10 bases lying between them. In DNA form, the CDR3 reads TGTGCCAGTAGTATCGGTCAGCAGCAGCCCCAGCATTTT. Its translation is CASSIGQQQPQHF.